The clone carrying this T cell receptor beta chain has ten or more counts. Its antigen is as yet unknown. Germline values: CDR1 SGHVS, CDR2 FNYEAQ. This CDR3 has 14 amino acids. V dropped 2 bases and J dropped 8; count of bases not matched to a gene: 5. TCRdb re-analysed the reads in MiXCR, keeping a single row per CDR3 protein. The sample holds some 590,000 distinct CDR3 sequences, just under 40% seen once. The sample originates from a study of T cell repertoires in cytomegalovirus infection. Across the study: CMV epitopes that were recently identified and HLA-C-restricted were used alongside well-studied HLA-B-restricted ones. The public TCR beta signatures pointed to both CMV infection and matching HLA type. Regarding the study as a whole: Across the ex vivo response, the dominant clonotypes were HLA-C-restricted CMV-specific TCR beta clonotypes. Cumulative frequency of public TCR beta families picked out carriers of CMV plus the relevant HLA.

The V call is TRBV7-6, the J call TRBJ1-4, with TRBD1 matching 7 bases. The TCR originated in a human donor in good health (CMV status not recorded). Some clones in this sample may be carry-over from other donors' samples. This material consisted of cultured PBMCs, taken from culture after CMV antigen stimulation. CDR3 protein: CASSLRQGGEKLFF. CDR3 coding DNA: TGTGCCAGCAGCTTAAGACAGGGTGGCGAAAAACTGTTTTTT.